The 6 T cell receptor beta chains below were found in one sample sequenced in a study of blood T cell repertoires in COVID-19. Assay: immunoSEQ multiplex PCR; the TCRdb copy retains only in-frame clones and omits some. The table lists more than 95,000 clones, around 85% of them singletons, with 3.2% in the top ten. Sequencing was done on a sample of peripheral blood. These receptor sequences come from a woman of 80 years or more with COVID-19, enrolled during active disease.

The chain joins TRBV2 to TRBJ1-1; D not certain. V dropped 6 bases and J dropped 0 bases, with 11 bases sitting between them. Germline V gene sequence: CDR1 SNHLY, CDR2 FYNNEI. The CDR3 totals 14 residues. CDR3 in DNA: TGTGCCAGCAGCCAACGGGTTATGAACACTGAAGCTTTCTTT. Residues: CASSQRVMNTEAFF.

The chain carries TRBV6-2 or TRBV6-3 and TRBJ1-2, with TRBD1 as a possible D gene (6 bases). Trimming cost V 5 bases and J 4 bases, with 11 bases left between them. Germline values: CDR1 MNHEY, CDR2 SVGEGT. The CDR3 covers 13 residues. The CDR3 DNA reads TGTGCCAGCAGTGCAGACAGGACCTATGGCTACACCTTC. It encodes CASSADRTYGYTF.

The chain links TRBV5-1 to TRBJ1-2; possible D gene TRBD1, 5 bases. The V end was cut by 0 bases, the J end by 1 base, with 13 bases between. Germline values: CDR1 SGHRS, CDR2 YFSETQ. This CDR3 contains 16 residues. CDR3 DNA sequence: TGCGCCAGCAGCTTGGGGGGTGACAGCCATAACTATGGCTACACCTTC. It translates to CASSLGGDSHNYGYTF.

In DNA, the CDR3 is TGTGCCAGCAGCTTAGCCGGTCCCTCTGGGGCCAACGTCCTGACTTTC. This translates into CASSLAGPSGANVLTF. The chain employs TRBV7-2 and TRBJ2-6, with D unclear. The CDR3 extends over 16 amino acids. Germline V gene data show CDR1 as SGHTA and CDR2 as FQGNSA. V was pared by 0 bases and J by 0 bases, with 6 bases between.

The chain joins TRBV5-4 to TRBJ2-5; 10 bases align to TRBD2. Trimming at V came to 3 bases and at J to 4 bases, leaving 9 bases not matched to a gene. The CDR3 runs 16 residues. Germline CDR1 reads SGHNT; CDR2 reads YYREEE (reference sequence). CDR3 nucleotide sequence: TGTGCCAGCAGCTCTTTGGGACTAGCGAGAGGAGAGACCCAGTACTTC. It translates to CASSSLGLARGETQYF.

J is TRBJ2-1 and V is TRBV6-4, with 9 bases identical to TRBD2. Germline V gene data show CDR1 as MRHNA and CDR2 as SNTAGT. This CDR3 spans 15 amino acids. The trim removed 6 bases at V and 6 bases at J, leaving 9 bases unmatched. The CDR3 sequence is CASSPIAGVSNEQFF. DNA of the CDR3: TGTGCCAGCAGCCCGATAGCGGGAGTTTCCAATGAGCAGTTCTTC.